The rows below give T cell receptor beta chains drawn from one sample of a study of identical twins. TCRdb independently ran MiXCR on the 5' RACE reads; one entry per CDR3 protein. The data contain around 450,000 distinct CDR3 sequences, approximately 14% of them seen just once; the ten biggest clones take up 0.52%. These sequences were also reported in another study, on yellow fever vaccine responses in identical twins.

The sequencing input was CD4+ T cells sorted from blood. The receptors stem from a woman aged 18-30 years in good health. CDR3s leave out the opening cysteine and the closing phenylalanine or tryptophan. The order of the fields is J gene, V gene, CDR3 protein.

>TRBJ2-3|TRBV11-3
ASSSPHRGSDTQY
>TRBJ2-2|TRBV6-1
ASSGTVGVGELF
>TRBJ2-7|TRBV20-1
SAVGGRIAAEQY
>TRBJ1-2|TRBV12-3/TRBV12-4
ASSRQSFGYT
>TRBJ1-4|TRBV12-3/TRBV12-4
ASKPTGRGELF
>TRBJ2-1|TRBV18
ASSLGQKSNEQF
>TRBJ2-5|TRBV20-1
SAQSGLETQY
>TRBJ2-3|TRBV12-3/TRBV12-4
ASSFKSSAGVGDTQY
>TRBJ2-7|TRBV6-2/TRBV6-3
ASTYHPGTSGGTSSEQY
>TRBJ2-4|TRBV12-3/TRBV12-4
ASTLYMGGSLPKNIQY
>TRBJ1-2|TRBV12-3/TRBV12-4
ASSLLGQGNYGYT
>TRBJ2-1|TRBV3-1
ASSIRDRVQNEQF
>TRBJ2-7|TRBV24-1
ATSEGPEQY
>TRBJ2-3|TRBV29-1
SVDRRGGSGTDTQY
>TRBJ2-3|TRBV7-8
ASSLDDRGTDTQY
>TRBJ1-1|TRBV28
ASSLSGGEAF
>TRBJ2-7|TRBV25-1
ASSEWQSYEQY
>TRBJ2-3|TRBV15
ATSRERIRADTQY
>TRBJ2-3|TRBV3-1
ASSQGTPTQY
>TRBJ2-5|TRBV7-6
ASSWTRWDRRETQY
>TRBJ2-7|TRBV9
ASSVSGTYEEQY
>TRBJ2-7|TRBV20-1
SARDPRGPGYEQY
>TRBJ2-1|TRBV7-2
ASSPEGLAGVEQF
>TRBJ1-4|TRBV20-1
SARVTGQTNEKLF
>TRBJ2-7|TRBV20-1
SARLAGAPLVSEQY
>TRBJ2-5|TRBV7-2
ASSRTTETQY
>TRBJ2-3|TRBV7-2
ASSYDRVRTDTQY
>TRBJ1-6|TRBV7-9
ASSLDSWDRGQGLH
>TRBJ2-5|TRBV7-9
ASSSGLAGELQY
>TRBJ2-7|TRBV30
AWLRDTYEQY
>TRBJ2-1|TRBV11-2
ASSVLAGVFNEQF
>TRBJ1-5|TRBV2
ASSEYRGAQH
>TRBJ2-1|TRBV6-5
ASGKRYNEQF
>TRBJ2-7|TRBV28
ASSFPLTSTYEQY
>TRBJ1-1|TRBV29-1
SVEGQTNTEAF
>TRBJ2-2|TRBV7-7
ASSPAGSNTGELF
>TRBJ2-5|TRBV20-1
SAPRGGETQY
>TRBJ2-1|TRBV4-3
ASSPRREGGDEQF